Listed below are T cell receptor beta chains from one sample, sequenced in a study of tumor and adjacent non-tumor tissue in lung cancer. TCRdb itself ran the multiplex PCR reads through MiXCR, one entry per CDR3 protein. Here the sample spans about 200,000 distinct CDR3 sequences, 70% to 75% being singletons. The sample comprised lung tumor tissue. These receptor sequences come from a man between 60 and 75 years old with non-small cell lung cancer. Both conserved end residues are part of each CDR3. D genes are given only for firm matches. Clone size appears in some rows only: once, few, many, or a class for an expanded clone.

TRBV7-8	TRBJ2-7	.	.	CASSLFREGGIEQYF	TGTGCCAGCAGCTTATTTCGTGAGGGGGGGATCGAGCAGTACTTC
TRBV5-1	TRBJ2-3	TRBD2	.	CASSRGLAEGDTQYF	TGCGCCAGCAGCCGGGGACTAGCGGAAGGGGATACGCAGTATTTT
TRBV29-1	TRBJ2-1	TRBD2	.	CSVSLAGGPNEQFF	TGCAGCGTGTCACTAGCGGGAGGGCCGAATGAGCAGTTCTTC
TRBV29-1	TRBJ2-7	.	.	CSVWFRASYEQYF	TGCAGCGTCTGGTTCAGGGCTTCCTACGAGCAGTACTTC
TRBV12-3/TRBV12-4	TRBJ1-1	.	.	CANRPEGPEAFF	TGTGCCAACAGGCCTGAGGGGCCTGAAGCTTTTTTT
TRBV11-2	TRBJ1-1	.	.	CASSLLGGLGTETFF	TGTGCCAGCAGCTTATTGGGGGGCCTGGGCACTGAAACTTTCTTT
TRBV4-2	TRBJ2-3	.	.	CASSQERARGRDTQYF	TGTGCCAGCAGCCAAGAAAGAGCGAGGGGCAGAGATACGCAGTATTTT
TRBV20-1	TRBJ2-5	.	many	CSARGPGTQETQYF	TGCAGTGCTAGAGGGCCAGGAACTCAAGAGACCCAGTACTTC
TRBV20-1	TRBJ2-1	.	.	CRAKSLWNSYNEQFF	TGCAGAGCTAAGTCCTTATGGAACTCCTACAATGAGCAGTTCTTC
TRBV6-5	TRBJ2-1	.	.	CASTAGGFNEQFF	TGTGCCAGCACGGCCGGGGGTTTTAATGAGCAGTTCTTC
TRBV6-1	TRBJ2-7	.	many	CASIPRLGISYEQYF	TGTGCCAGCATTCCACGACTGGGTATCTCCTACGAGCAGTACTTC
TRBV11-3	TRBJ2-2	.	.	CASSSRGAGGYKAGERFF	TGTGCCAGCAGCTCCCGGGGAGCTGGAGGATACAAAGCCGGGGAGCGGTTTTTT
TRBV4-1	TRBJ1-4	.	.	CASSQGVTTTNEKLFF	TGCGCCAGCAGCCAAGGCGTGACGACAACTAATGAAAAACTGTTTTTT
TRBV12-3/TRBV12-4	TRBJ1-3	.	.	CASSLASSGNTIYF	TGTGCCAGCAGTTTAGCATCTTCTGGAAACACCATATATTTT
TRBV12-3/TRBV12-4	TRBJ2-1	TRBD2	many	CASRMPGLAGNEQFF	TGTGCCAGCAGAATGCCGGGACTAGCGGGCAATGAGCAGTTCTTC
TRBV5-6	TRBJ1-4	TRBD1	.	CASSLMGTGRLSEKLFF	TGTGCCAGCAGCCTAATGGGGACAGGGCGCCTGAGTGAAAAACTGTTTTTT
TRBV4-1	TRBJ1-6	.	few	CASSRALDSPLHF	TGCGCCAGCAGCCGCGCCCTTGATTCACCCCTCCACTTT
TRBV12-3/TRBV12-4	TRBJ1-1	.	.	CACSFGKGAAFF	TGTGCCTGCAGTTTCGGTAAGGGTGCAGCTTTCTTT
TRBV11-2	TRBJ1-3	.	.	CAGSLDTDRESGNTIYF	TGTGCCGGCAGCCTGGACACCGATCGTGAATCTGGAAACACCATATATTTT
TRBV20-1	TRBJ1-2	.	few	CSAREGVAAGYTF	TGCAGTGCTAGAGAGGGTGTAGCTGCCGGCTACACCTTC
TRBV20-1	TRBJ2-3	.	many	CSANLAGLDTQYF	TGCAGTGCTAATCTCGCGGGGCTAGATACGCAGTATTTT
TRBV21-1	TRBJ2-2	.	.	CASSKALRDRQTGELFF	TGTGCCAGCAGCAAAGCACTCCGGGACAGGCAGACCGGGGAGCTGTTTTTT
TRBV20-1	TRBJ2-1	.	many	CSALGQINEQFF	TGCAGTGCCCTCGGACAGATCAATGAGCAGTTCTTC